This TCR beta chain came from a study of T-cell reconstitution after alpha-beta-depleted transplantation in children (dated by TCRdb to the mid-2010s). Study-level background: The study quantitatively tracked T-cell immune reconstitution after TCRalphabeta/CD19-depleted allogeneic hematopoietic cell transplantation in children using TCR repertoire profiling.

Counted from cysteine to phenylalanine, this CDR3 has 15 amino acids. Only the CDR3 portion is preserved as DNA: 45 bases, with reading frame beginning at the first base. Trimmed from V: 3 bases; trimmed from J: 1 base; junction bases lacking a gene match: 6. CDR1 and CDR2, per the germline V gene (reference sequence), are GTSNPN and SVGIG. Broader findings and caveats from the paper: About two months after transplant, the apparently early recovery of alphabetaT-cell counts reportedly depended on just several hundred clones that had expanded rapidly and came from non-depleted graft cells. Hyperexpanded clone frequencies declined over subsequent months; after one year, T-cell counts and TCRbeta diversity were mostly attributed to newly produced T cells. In some patients, the high TCRbeta diversity seen at day 60 was put down to recipient T cells and intrathymic progenitors that had survived conditioning.

Read against the paper, the sample's treatment or condition label means: allogeneic hematopoietic cell transplantation with graft depleted of TCRalphabeta T cells and CD19 B cells. The children who served as transplant recipients had been given grafts of TCRalphabeta/CD19-depleted allogeneic hematopoietic cells. Regarding this clonotype: Its recognized antigen is unknown. Base qualities are not recorded, but no much larger clone differs from it by a single base.

The library was generated by PCR. This sample was sequenced with an Illumina HiSeq 2500. TCR library preparation used molecular barcoding, with unique molecular identifiers applied to normalize quantification of the TCRbeta repertoire. The public sequencing data were trimmed at Q25 with fastp and processed into clonotypes with MiXCR by TCRdb, which kept only in-frame beta chains. Rows are combined by CDR3 protein, so each entry shows the most common genes and DNA. The sample table holds 530,000 or so distinct CDR3 sequences, of which 20% to 30% were seen once. The top ten constitute around a third of the sample.

Material: PBMCs, obtained before TCRalphabeta/CD19-depleted stem cell transplant. The rearranged segments are TRBV30 and TRBJ2-3; 8 bases in the middle match TRBD2. This clonotype was obtained from a boy under two years old with Wiskott-Aldrich syndrome, due to receive a stem cell transplant. The CDR3 has the sequence CAWSGREGRTDTQYF. The DNA reads TGTGCCTGGAGCGGACGGGAGGGCCGCACAGATACGCAGTATTTT. Where the CDR3 stops, the reference TRBV30 and TRBJ2-3 genes take over; the full variable domain is SQTIHQWPATLVQPVGSPLSLECTVEGTSNPNLYWYRQAAGRGLQLLFYSVGIGQISSEVPQNLSASRPQDRQFILSSKKLLLSDSGFYLCAWSGREGRTDTQYFGPGTRLTVL.